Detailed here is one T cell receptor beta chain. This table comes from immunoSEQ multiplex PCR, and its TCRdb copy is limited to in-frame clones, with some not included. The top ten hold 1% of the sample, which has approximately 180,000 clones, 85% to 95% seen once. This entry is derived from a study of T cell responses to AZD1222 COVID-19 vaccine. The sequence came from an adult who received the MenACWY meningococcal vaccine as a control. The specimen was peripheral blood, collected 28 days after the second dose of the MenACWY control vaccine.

The chain's CDR3 is CASKKGQGLNTEAFF. The CDR3 DNA is TGTGCCAGCAAAAAGGGACAGGGTTTGAACACTGAAGCTTTCTTT. The V and J genes are TRBV6-5 and TRBJ1-1, with TRBD1 matching 9 bases. The CDR3 covers 15 residues. The V and J ends lost 7 bases and 0 bases, in that order; junction bases with no gene match: 6. The V gene's germline CDR1 is MNHEY and CDR2 SVGAGI.